This passage covers 3 T cell receptor beta chains from one sample sequenced in a study of CD8 T cells in Susac syndrome. When the RNA was reverse transcribed, random hexamers were used with an input of about 0.5 to 1 ug. A single record per CDR3 protein comes from TCRdb applying MiXCR to the immunoSEQ multiplex PCR reads. The table records a few hundred thousand distinct CDR3 sequences, 95% of them present only once. Sequenced input: CD4+ T cells from PBMCs. The receptor set was obtained from a human donor with multiple sclerosis.

The rearrangement joins TRBV7-2 to TRBJ2-7; 9 nucleotides line up with TRBD2. With V trimmed by 3 bases and J by 0 bases, 3 bases remained unmatched. Germline V CDR1 and CDR2: SGHTA, FQGNSA. The CDR3 has 15 amino acids. The DNA for the CDR3 is TGTGCCAGCAGCTTGAATAGCGGGAGCTCCTACGAGCAGTACTTC. This encodes CASSLNSGSSYEQYF.

The chain recombines TRBV7-3 with TRBJ1-1, with unresolved D. The CDR3 length is 13 residues. Between the trimmed V and J ends, which lost 5 bases and 4 bases, there was a span of 11 bases. The germline V gene has CDR1 SGHTA and CDR2 FQGTGA. CDR3 sequence: CASSTGPLTEAFF. The CDR3 DNA follows: TGTGCCAGCAGCACCGGTCCCCTCACTGAAGCTTTCTTT. The full variable domain, with the rest looked up from reference TRBV7-3 and TRBJ1-1, is GAGVSQTPSNKVTEKGKYVELRCDPISGHTALYWYRQSLGQGPEFLIYFQGTGAADDSGLPNDRFFAVRPEGSVSTLKIQRTERGDSAVYLCASSTGPLTEAFFGQGTRLTVV.

CDR3 residues: CASSQDLGPADTQYF. DNA of the CDR3: TGTGCCAGCAGCCAAGATTTAGGGCCTGCCGATACGCAGTATTTT. The rearrangement links TRBV3-1 to TRBJ2-3; D not certain. Trimming removed 0 bases at V and 6 bases at J, with 13 bases between. Germline-derived CDR1 and CDR2 are LGHDT and YNNKEL (reference sequence). The CDR3 is 15 residues long.